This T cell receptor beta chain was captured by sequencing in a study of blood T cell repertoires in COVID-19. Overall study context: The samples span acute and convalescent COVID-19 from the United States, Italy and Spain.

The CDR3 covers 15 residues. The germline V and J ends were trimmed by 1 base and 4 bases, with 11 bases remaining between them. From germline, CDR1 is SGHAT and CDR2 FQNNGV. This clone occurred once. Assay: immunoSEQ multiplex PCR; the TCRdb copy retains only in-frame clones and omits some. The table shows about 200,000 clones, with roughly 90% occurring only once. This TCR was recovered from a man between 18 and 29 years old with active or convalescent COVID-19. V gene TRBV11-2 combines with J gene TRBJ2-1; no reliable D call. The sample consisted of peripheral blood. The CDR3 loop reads CASSLAGAVYNEQFF. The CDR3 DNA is TGTGCCAGCAGCTTAGCCGGAGCTGTGTACAATGAGCAGTTCTTC.